A single sample gave rise to the 25 T cell receptor beta chains below, sequenced in a study of blood T cells in healthy people across ages. With a J-beta primer mix and a sample-barcoded 5' primer, a second PCR ran about 7 to 12 cycles. TCRdb ran MiXCR on the 5' RACE reads and lists one entry per CDR3 protein. The sample gives about 620,000 distinct CDR3 sequences, more than 45% of which show up once; roughly 14% is in the top ten. The specimen sequenced was blood. The origin of the receptors is a woman at least 80 years old in good health.

The sample holds many counts of this clonotype. V usage is TRBV7-3 and J usage is TRBJ1-2, with TRBD1 matching 8 bases. The ends lost 3 bases at V and 8 bases at J; junction bases unmatched: 5. Germline V CDR1 and CDR2: SGHTA, FQGTGA. This CDR3 is built from 13 residues. The CDR3 sequence: CASSFDRGLGYTF. The CDR3 DNA reads TGTGCCAGCAGCTTCGACAGGGGATTAGGCTACACCTTC.

The chain is built from TRBV7-2 and TRBJ1-6; D not certain. This CDR3 comprises 15 residues. Trimming removed 0 bases at V and 9 bases at J, with 12 bases between. Per germline, CDR1 SGHTA and CDR2 FQGNSA. CDR3 coding DNA: TGTGCCAGCAGCTTAGCGTGGGGTGGTGGTTCACCCCTCCACTTT. Translation gives CASSLAWGGGSPLHF.

The V call is TRBV9, the J call TRBJ1-3; the D gene is possibly TRBD1 (5 bases). CDR1 SGDLS and CDR2 YYNGEE come from the germline V gene. With 0 bases removed from V and 4 bases from J, the gap between germline ends came to 8 bases. The CDR3 contains 14 residues. CDR3 residues: CASSVVGEGNTIYF. In DNA, the CDR3 is TGTGCCAGCAGCGTAGTAGGGGAAGGAAACACCATATATTTT.

This clonotype turned up a few times. The chain employs TRBV15 and TRBJ2-5, with D possibly being TRBD1 (6 bases). The CDR3 extends over 14 amino acids. CDR1 and CDR2 (germline): LNHNV, YYDKDF (reference sequence). The V end lost 5 bases, the J end lost 1 base, and 11 bases lay between the germline ends. The CDR3 sequence: CATSSGTSQETQYF. The DNA for the CDR3 is TGTGCCACCAGCTCGGGGACATCCCAAGAGACCCAGTACTTC.

The V and J genes are TRBV28 and TRBJ2-4; 11 positions agree with TRBD2. The closer fit of TRBJ2-5 to the DNA end suggests the J call may be wrong. The CDR3 runs to 16 residues. Germline V CDR1 and CDR2: MDHEN, SYDVKM. The CDR3 is CASSLTTSGGLKTQYF. The CDR3 nucleotides are TGTGCCAGCAGTTTGACAACTAGCGGGGGCTTGAAGACCCAGTACTTC.

The chain uses TRBV12-3 or TRBV12-4 and TRBJ2-1, with 7 bases aligning to TRBD2. J lost 4 bases, V lost 6 bases, and 12 bases had no gene match. CDR3 length equals 16 residues. For the CDR3, the DNA is TGTGCCAGCAGCCCTCTTTCTAGCGGAGCTTACAATGAGCAGTTCTTC. Protein product: CASSPLSSGAYNEQFF.

This clonotype turned up a few times. The chain is built from TRBV5-1 and TRBJ2-7, with 7 nucleotides matching TRBD2. The ends lost 0 bases at V and 5 bases at J; junction bases unmatched: 5. CDR3 length: 14 amino acids. Germline-derived CDR1 and CDR2 are SGHRS and YFSETQ. In nucleotides, the CDR3 is TGCGCCAGCAGCTTGGTGCCGGGAGGACACGAGCAGTACTTC. Its translation: CASSLVPGGHEQYF.

The genes are TRBV12-3 or TRBV12-4 and TRBJ1-1; D not certain. The CDR3 runs to 12 residues. V lost 3 bases and J lost 6, with 8 bases in between. CDR3 sequence (DNA): TGTGCCAGCAGTTTGGGTGTGGCTGAAGCTTTCTTT. This sequence encodes CASSLGVAEAFF.

The J gene is TRBJ2-1, the V gene TRBV28, with D possibly called TRBD1 or TRBD2 (5 bases each). Germline V lookup: CDR1 MDHEN, CDR2 SYDVKM. V was pared by 1 base and J by 10 bases, with 17 bases between. The CDR3 has 15 amino acids. The CDR3 reads CASSLFRVGVVEQFF. The CDR3 coding sequence is TGTGCCAGCAGTTTATTTAGGGTGGGGGTCGTGGAGCAGTTCTTC.

The genes are TRBV7-9 and TRBJ1-1; D remains ambiguous. V gave up 3 bases and J gave up 4 bases, with 9 bases separating them. Germline V gene sequence: CDR1 SEHNR, CDR2 FQNEAQ (reference sequence). There are 13 residues in the CDR3. CDR3 protein: CASSFNPVTEAFF. The CDR3 DNA reads as TGTGCCAGCAGCTTTAATCCGGTCACTGAAGCTTTCTTT.

Only one count was recorded for this clonotype. This may come from a read error, since a much larger clone is one base off. This rearrangement joins TRBV11-1 to TRBJ2-4, with no clear D. V lost 7 bases and J lost 0, with 10 bases in between. The length of the CDR3 is 14 residues. The V gene's germline CDR1 is SGHAT and CDR2 FQDESV (reference sequence). The chain's CDR3 is CASNPRVAKNIQYF. DNA for the CDR3: TGTGCCAGCAACCCCCGGGTAGCCAAAAACATTCAGTACTTC.

This clonotype was seen repeatedly, ten times or more. The chain is built from TRBV12-3 or TRBV12-4 and TRBJ2-3; 8 bases map to TRBD1. V lost 3 bases to trimming and J lost 7 bases; unmatched junction nucleotides: 6. This CDR3 has 14 amino acids. The chain's CDR3 is CASSFDRGRYTQYF. DNA of the CDR3: TGTGCCAGCAGTTTCGACAGGGGTCGATATACGCAGTATTTT.

The rearrangement links TRBV3-1 to TRBJ2-1; 8 bases are a match to TRBD2. V trimming: 1 base; J trimming: 3 bases; junction bases outside the gene matches: 14. Germline CDR1 is LGHDT and CDR2 is YNNKEL (reference sequence). The CDR3 is 19 residues long. The CDR3 DNA reads as TGTGCCAGCAGCCAAGTTGTCGGCGGGGGGACATCCAACTACAATGAGCAGTTCTTC. Protein sequence: CASSQVVGGGTSNYNEQFF.

This clonotype has at least ten counts. V and J are TRBV20-1 and TRBJ2-7; 10 positions agree with TRBD2. Germline values: CDR1 DFQATT, CDR2 SNEGSKA (reference sequence). V shed 5 bases and J 4 bases; nucleotides not matched to a gene: 8. This CDR3 region has 14 residues. The CDR3 DNA reads as TGCAGTGCTCCACCCGGGACTAGCGTTTACGAGCAGTACTTC. It yields the protein CSAPPGTSVYEQYF.

This clonotype was counted a few times. This chain joins TRBV20-1 and TRBJ2-1; 15 bases are a match to TRBD2. Germline V gene lookup returns CDR1 DFQATT and CDR2 SNEGSKA (reference sequence). The CDR3 has 16 amino acids. J was trimmed by 4 bases and V by 5 bases; bases with no gene match: 6. CDR3: CSAPGLAGGSYNEQFF. The CDR3 region has the DNA TGCAGTGCTCCGGGACTAGCGGGAGGTTCATACAATGAGCAGTTCTTC.

This clonotype was found many times. The genes are TRBV12-3 or TRBV12-4 and TRBJ2-7; no reliable D call. Trimming shortened V by 6 bases and J by 3 bases, and 12 bases separated the two germline ends. CDR3 size: 13 residues. CDR3 sequence: CASRLDGIYEQYF. The CDR3 coding sequence is TGTGCCAGCAGGCTGGACGGAATCTACGAGCAGTACTTC.

The chain uses TRBV12-3 or TRBV12-4 and TRBJ2-7, with 9 bases lining up with TRBD2. The V segment lost 3 bases and the J segment 1 base; nucleotides outside the gene matches: 4. The CDR3 sequence is 15 residues long. The CDR3 spells CASSLETSGSYEQYF. In DNA form, the CDR3 reads TGTGCCAGCAGTTTGGAGACTAGCGGATCCTACGAGCAGTACTTC.

The V call is TRBV29-1, the J call TRBJ2-5; 8 bases align to TRBD1. The CDR3 is made up of 13 amino acids. V shed 6 bases and J 5 bases; nucleotides not matched to a gene: 8. The germline V gene has CDR1 SQVTM and CDR2 ANQGSEA. The CDR3 nucleotides are TGCAGCGTCACCGGGACAGGAGGCGAGACCCAGTACTTC. Amino acid sequence: CSVTGTGGETQYF. Full variable domain (rest looked up from reference TRBV29-1 and TRBJ2-5): SAVISQKPSRDICQRGTSLTIQCQVDSQVTMMFWYRQQPGQSLTLIATANQGSEATYESGFVIDKFPISRPNLTFSTLTVSNMSPEDSSIYLCSVTGTGGETQYFGPGTRLLVL.

Concerning this clonotype: This may be a read error, as it is one base from a much larger clone. V is TRBV5-5 and J is TRBJ2-5; 7 nucleotides line up with TRBD2. J gave up 1 base and V 5 bases, and 14 bases lay outside the gene matches. The CDR3 has 17 amino acids. CDR1 SGHKS and CDR2 YYEKEE come from the germline V gene (reference sequence). The CDR3 DNA is TGTGCCAGCAGGTTGAGTATCGGGACTAACCGCCAAGAGACCCAGTACTTC. Its protein is CASRLSIGTNRQETQYF.

J is TRBJ1-5 and V is TRBV19; D is uncertain. V was trimmed by 7 bases and J by 0 bases, leaving 13 bases between them. This CDR3 region has 15 residues. Germline V gene lookup returns CDR1 LNHDA and CDR2 SQIVND (reference sequence). The DNA of the CDR3 is TGTGCCAGTATGGCTCAGACCAATAGCAATCAGCCCCAGCATTTT. Its protein is CASMAQTNSNQPQHF.

The V gene is TRBV7-9, the J gene TRBJ1-4, with unresolved D. V shed 0 bases and J shed 8 bases, with 19 bases lying between them. In germline, CDR1 is SEHNR, CDR2 FQNEAQ (reference sequence). The length of the CDR3 is 17 residues. The CDR3 region is CASSLAPGKVIEEKLFF. In DNA form, the CDR3 reads TGTGCCAGCAGCTTAGCCCCGGGGAAGGTAATAGAGGAAAAACTGTTTTTT. The full variable domain, rest sourced from reference TRBV7-9 and TRBJ1-4, is DTGVSQNPRHKITKRGQNVTFRCDPISEHNRLYWYRQTLGQGPEFLTYFQNEAQLEKSRLLSDRFSAERPKGSFSTLEIQRTEQGDSAMYLCASSLAPGKVIEEKLFFGSGTQLSVL.

The V call is TRBV3-1, the J call TRBJ2-1; perhaps TRBD1 as D (7 bases). Trimming shortened V by 2 bases and J by 10 bases, and 18 bases separated the two germline ends. From germline, CDR1 is LGHDT and CDR2 YNNKEL (reference sequence). The length of the CDR3 is 15 residues. The CDR3 DNA sequence: TGTGCCAGCAGCCAAACAGGGGCAGGTAGCGGCGAGCAGTTCTTC. It codes for CASSQTGAGSGEQFF.

This clonotype was seen more than once but under ten times. The V gene is TRBV27, the J gene TRBJ2-3; a weak D match, TRBD2 (5 bases). V was clipped by 9 bases and J by 6 bases, with 25 bases between them. The CDR3 has 16 residues. Germline lookup yields CDR1 MNHEY and CDR2 SMNVEV (reference sequence). This chain's CDR3 is CASSRWGDTTRDTQYF. As DNA, the CDR3 is TGTGCCAGTAGCCGGTGGGGAGACACCACACGCGATACGCAGTATTTT.

This clonotype was found a few times. A much larger clone is a single base away; this may be a read error. The chain joins TRBV6-1 to TRBJ2-1; unclear D gene. The closer fit of TRBJ2-7 to the DNA end suggests the J call may be wrong. The CDR3 runs to 17 residues. Germline-derived CDR1 and CDR2 are MNHNS and SASEGT. In nucleotides, the CDR3 is TGTGCCAGCGGAATGGGGTGGGTCTCCAGCTCCTACAATGAGCAGTACTTC. It is translated as CASGMGWVSSSYNEQYF.

As regards this clonotype: A read error may be the cause here, since a much bigger clone is one base away. J is TRBJ2-1 and V is TRBV10-3, with D possibly being TRBD1 (5 bases). The CDR3 covers 14 residues. Germline lookup yields CDR1 ENHRY and CDR2 SYGVKD. This chain's CDR3 is CAIMQGTRINGQFF. The CDR3 DNA is TGTGCCATCATGCAGGGTACGCGTATCAATGGGCAGTTCTTC.